The clone carrying this T cell receptor beta chain was counted only a few times. Each molecule of TCR cDNA was tagged with one unique molecular identifier. TCRdb reprocessed the 5' RACE reads via MiXCR and lists one record per CDR3 protein. The repertoire includes thousands of distinct CDR3 sequences, under 20% of them detected once, and 15% to 20% sits in the top ten. This CDR3 spans 12 amino acids. Between the trimmed V and J ends, which lost 8 bases and 6 bases, there was a span of 14 bases. CDR1 and CDR2 from the germline V gene are GTSNPN and SVGIG (reference sequence). Time point given: sample taken at primary tumor resection. There were some 76 donors, all of them untreated patients with early-stage non-small cell lung cancer. Extraction of whole RNA from tumor, nontumor lung or frozen PBMC preceded unsorted sequencing. The source of the sample is a study of spatial heterogeneity in lung cancer. As for the study in general: In raw reads, more than 8.5 appearances on average were recorded for each unique TCR and UMI combination.

The J gene is TRBJ2-1, the V gene TRBV30; TRBD2 is a possible D gene (6 bases). The sample consisted of normal lung tissue next to the tumor, taken at surgery. This receptor was identified in a male donor with early-stage non-small cell lung cancer. CDR3 amino acids: CALEWRGNEQFF. The CDR3 DNA is TGTGCCCTTGAATGGAGGGGCAATGAGCAGTTCTTC. The entire variable domain, with the rest obtained from reference TRBV30 and TRBJ2-1, is as follows: SQTIHQWPATLVQPVGSPLSLECTVEGTSNPNLYWYRQAAGRGLQLLFYSVGIGQISSEVPQNLSASRPQDRQFILSSKKLLLSDSGFYLCALEWRGNEQFFGPGTRLTVL.